Listed below are T cell receptor beta chains from one sample, sequenced in a study of T cells in Graves' hyperthyroidism and ophthalmopathy. TCRdb re-analysed the multiplex PCR reads in MiXCR, keeping a single row per CDR3 protein. The sample consists of under 350,000 distinct CDR3 sequences, about 17% of them appearing once. Sample: blood. Receptors originate from a woman between 55 and 75 years old with Graves' ophthalmopathy. CDR3s include the opening cysteine and the closing phenylalanine or tryptophan. D genes are given only for firm matches.

TRBJ1-1,TRBV20-1,-,CSAPSQGNTEAFF
TRBJ1-1,TRBV7-7,-,CASTPEGAEANTEAFF
TRBJ1-1,TRBV28,TRBD1,CASSFVALKGAVDTEAFF
TRBJ1-1,TRBV19,-,CASHLQGSNTEAFF
TRBJ2-5,TRBV6-1,-,CASRRGQGGETQYF
TRBJ2-3,TRBV3-1,-,CASSQGGTPRTDTQYF
TRBJ2-1,TRBV4-1,-,CASSQGTEQRINEQFF
TRBJ1-1,TRBV10-3,TRBD1,CAIRGTAVNTEAFF
TRBJ1-2,TRBV2,-,CASSEAYGYTF
TRBJ2-5,TRBV9,-,CASSVGRVKGETQYF
TRBJ2-2,TRBV19,TRBD1,CASSPGTGVTGELFF
TRBJ1-3,TRBV19,-,CASSRGNSGNTIYF
TRBJ2-6,TRBV5-8,TRBD1,CASSLTGGVSRTGANVLTF
TRBJ2-3,TRBV7-8,-,CASGDSTDTQYF
TRBJ2-7,TRBV12-3/TRBV12-4,TRBD1,CASSAQGTGSTYEQYF
TRBJ1-2,TRBV7-2,TRBD1,CASSPDAGQGSIYGYTF
TRBJ2-5,TRBV7-2,-,CASSLFQPRGETQYF
TRBJ2-3,TRBV2,TRBD2,CASSSLLAESTDTQYF